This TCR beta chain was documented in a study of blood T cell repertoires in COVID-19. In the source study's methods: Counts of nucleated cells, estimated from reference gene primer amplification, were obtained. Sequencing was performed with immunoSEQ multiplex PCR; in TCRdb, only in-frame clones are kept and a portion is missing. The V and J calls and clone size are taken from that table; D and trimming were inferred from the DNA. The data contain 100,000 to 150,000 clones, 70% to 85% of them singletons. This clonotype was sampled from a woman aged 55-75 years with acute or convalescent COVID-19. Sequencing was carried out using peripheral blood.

CDR3 in amino acids: CASSSRANYGYTF. The CDR3 DNA follows: TGTGCCAGCAGTTCCAGGGCTAACTATGGCTACACCTTC. The chain carries TRBV2 and TRBJ1-2, with a tentative D call TRBD1 (5 bases). This CDR3 region has 13 residues. Germline-derived CDR1 and CDR2 are SNHLY and FYNNEI. V shed 5 bases and J shed 0 bases, with 7 bases lying between them.